Reported below is one T cell receptor (beta chain). Trimming left V 5 bases short and J 1 base short, with 11 bases between. The CDR3 runs 15 residues. Germline loops: CDR1 SNHLY, CDR2 FYNNEI. The data were taken from a study of T cells after somatic rescue of genetic block. The assay was immunoSEQ multiplex PCR, and TCRdb's table has in-frame clones only and misses some. The table lists approximately 110,000 clones, under 95% of them singletons, with roughly 1.5% in the top ten. The TCR originated in a woman younger than 35. J is TRBJ2-2 and V is TRBV2; D may be TRBD1 (5 bases). Sequenced material: peripheral blood mononuclear cells (PBMCs). The CDR3: CASSSQGKNTGELFF. In DNA, the CDR3 is TGTGCCAGCAGTTCCCAGGGAAAGAACACCGGGGAGCTGTTTTTT.